This paragraph reports one T cell receptor (beta chain). The time point is: pre-treatment sample, taken before nivolumab and TIL therapy. Pleural nodules or supraclavicular lymph nodes made up most of the excised metastases sampled. Per germline, CDR1 LNHDA and CDR2 SQIVND (reference sequence). J gave up 4 bases and V 1 base, and 17 bases lay outside the gene matches. CDR3 size: 19 residues. The immunoSEQ assay was v3. Libraries were prepared by immunoSEQ multiplex PCR; TCRdb keeps only in-frame clonotypes and omits some of them. The sample shows 5,900 or so clones, around three fifths of them seen only once. This record comes from a study of TIL therapy for anti-PD-1-resistant metastatic lung cancer.

This TCR was sampled from a person between 25 and 79 years old with non-small cell lung cancer. V gene TRBV19 combines with J gene TRBJ2-7, with 9 nucleotides matching TRBD1. The sequencing here drew on tumor tissue, taken at baseline. The CDR3 bases are TGTGCCAGTAGTATAGCCCCGGACAGGGGCGTCGTTCTTAGGTACGAGCAGTACGTC. Its translation is CASSIAPDRGVVLRYEQYV.